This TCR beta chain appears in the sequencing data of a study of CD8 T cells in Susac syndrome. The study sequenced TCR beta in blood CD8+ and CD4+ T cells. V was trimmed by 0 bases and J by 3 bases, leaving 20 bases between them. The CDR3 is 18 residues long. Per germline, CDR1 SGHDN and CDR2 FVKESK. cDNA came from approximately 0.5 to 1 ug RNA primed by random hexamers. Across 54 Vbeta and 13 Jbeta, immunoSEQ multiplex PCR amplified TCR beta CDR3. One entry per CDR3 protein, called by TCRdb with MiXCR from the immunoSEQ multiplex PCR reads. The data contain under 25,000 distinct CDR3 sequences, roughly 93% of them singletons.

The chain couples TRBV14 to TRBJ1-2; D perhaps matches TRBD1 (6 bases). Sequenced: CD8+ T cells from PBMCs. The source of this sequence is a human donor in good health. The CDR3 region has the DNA TGTGCCAGCAGCCAAGAGCAGGGGAGATTCGGTGTTGACTATGGCTACACCTTC. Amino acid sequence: CASSQEQGRFGVDYGYTF.